The present TCR beta chain was sequenced within a study of cytomegalovirus exposure and HLA in healthy donors. Study results and caveats: Most observed TCR sequences were rare, whereas some public TCRs were detected in many donors. V segments that were indistinguishable, TRBV6-2 and TRBV6-3 among them, were omitted from analysis. Using the classifier, cytomegalovirus status was reportedly diagnosed with high specificity and sensitivity. Later, an analysis showed that TCR beta chains associated with HLA were more clonally expanded than others that were equally common.

PCR involved 60 Vbeta and 13 Jbeta primers. TCRdb's table, derived via immunoSEQ multiplex PCR, lists solely in-frame clones and lacks some. The sample holds around 76,000 clones. Trimming took 6 bases from V and 0 from J, leaving 9 bases between them. CDR1 KGHSH and CDR2 LQKENI come from the germline V gene. This CDR3 comprises 13 residues. As regards this clone: Its specificity is unknown.

The sequence was obtained from a woman between 55 and 75 years old in good health and CMV-seronegative. The sequencing input was PBMCs. The rearrangement joins TRBV18 to TRBJ2-7, with D perhaps matching TRBD1 (6 bases). The CDR3 reads CASSDRNSYEQYF. Here the CDR3 DNA reads TGTGCCAGCTCCGACAGGAACTCCTACGAGCAGTACTTC.